The rows below give T cell receptor beta chains drawn from one sample of a study of T-cell reconstitution after alpha-beta-depleted transplantation in children. Via MiXCR, TCRdb re-called the PCR reads, giving one row per CDR3 protein. The sample shows approximately 980,000 distinct CDR3 sequences, about 30% of them seen only once. The starting material was PBMCs, mostly from graft donor cells, obtained 360 days after TCRalphabeta/CD19-depleted stem cell transplant. These receptors came from a boy younger than two who had a stem cell transplant for SCID, so the T cells may come from the graft donor. Each CDR3 is given with its conserved first and last residue. A D gene is named only where the DNA matches it firmly. A clone size is listed for some rows: how often the clone was seen (once, few, many), or a class if it is expanded.

j_gene: TRBJ2-5
abundance: many
v_gene: TRBV5-1
d_gene: .
CDR3nt: TGCGCCAGCAGCTTGACATCCCAGGGGGAGACCCAGTACTTC
CDR3aa: CASSLTSQGETQYF

j_gene: TRBJ2-7
abundance: few
v_gene: TRBV12-3/TRBV12-4
d_gene: TRBD2
CDR3nt: TGTGCCAGCAGCCCCGGACTAGCGTTGGAACAGTACTTC
CDR3aa: CASSPGLALEQYF

j_gene: TRBJ2-7
abundance: .
v_gene: TRBV6-2/TRBV6-3
d_gene: TRBD1
CDR3nt: TGTGCCAGCAGTTCTGCCGCGACAGGGAAGCGACACGAGCAGTACTTC
CDR3aa: CASSSAATGKRHEQYF

j_gene: TRBJ2-7
abundance: .
v_gene: TRBV20-1
d_gene: .
CDR3nt: TGCAGCACCGGGGCTATGCTCTACGAGCAGTACTTC
CDR3aa: CSTGAMLYEQYF

j_gene: TRBJ2-5
abundance: .
v_gene: TRBV2
d_gene: .
CDR3nt: TGTGCCAGCAGTGAAGGACAGGCCTTCCAAGAGACCCAGTACTTC
CDR3aa: CASSEGQAFQETQYF

j_gene: TRBJ2-5
abundance: .
v_gene: TRBV15
d_gene: TRBD1
CDR3nt: TGTGCCACCAGCAGGGTGCACAGGGGGCTCGAGACCCAGTACTTC
CDR3aa: CATSRVHRGLETQYF

j_gene: TRBJ1-1
abundance: few
v_gene: TRBV12-3/TRBV12-4
d_gene: TRBD1
CDR3nt: TGTGCCAGCAGCCCGTGGCGGGACAGAAACACTGAAGCTTTCTTT
CDR3aa: CASSPWRDRNTEAFF

j_gene: TRBJ2-3
abundance: .
v_gene: TRBV9
d_gene: TRBD1
CDR3nt: TGTGCCAGCAGCGTAGGCGGGAAACCGGGACAGGGACAAGATACGCAGTATTTT
CDR3aa: CASSVGGKPGQGQDTQYF

j_gene: TRBJ2-7
abundance: .
v_gene: TRBV3-1
d_gene: .
CDR3nt: TGTGCCAGCAGACCTTCAGGGACCTACGAGCAGTACTTC
CDR3aa: CASRPSGTYEQYF

j_gene: TRBJ2-6
abundance: .
v_gene: TRBV5-5
d_gene: .
CDR3nt: TGTGCCAGCACCCCGGGGGAAGGGATCAAAACTGGGGCCAACGTCCTGACTTTC
CDR3aa: CASTPGEGIKTGANVLTF

j_gene: TRBJ2-1
abundance: few
v_gene: TRBV12-3/TRBV12-4
d_gene: TRBD2
CDR3nt: TGTGCCAGCAGTCCTCGACTAGCGCGCACCTACAATGAGCAGTTCTTC
CDR3aa: CASSPRLARTYNEQFF

j_gene: TRBJ2-3
abundance: .
v_gene: TRBV20-1
d_gene: TRBD2
CDR3nt: TGCAGTGCTAGAGAGGGGACTAGCGGGGGGATTAGCACAGATACGCAGTATTTT
CDR3aa: CSAREGTSGGISTDTQYF

j_gene: TRBJ2-2
abundance: .
v_gene: TRBV4-3
d_gene: .
CDR3nt: TGCGCCAGCAGCCAAGGGATCGGGGCGTCCGGGGAGCTGTTTTTT
CDR3aa: CASSQGIGASGELFF

j_gene: TRBJ2-1
abundance: .
v_gene: TRBV7-3
d_gene: .
CDR3nt: TGTGCCAGCAGCCCCGGACGGGCGACCTACAATGAGCAGTTCTTC
CDR3aa: CASSPGRATYNEQFF

j_gene: TRBJ2-1
abundance: .
v_gene: TRBV5-5
d_gene: .
CDR3nt: TGTGCCAGCAGCCCGAACACGGGATCAGCGGGCTATGAGCAGTTCTTC
CDR3aa: CASSPNTGSAGYEQFF

j_gene: TRBJ2-4
abundance: .
v_gene: TRBV3-1
d_gene: .
CDR3nt: TGTGCCAGCAGCCCCGCACTAGGGGTGGTAGCCAAAAACATTCAGTACTTC
CDR3aa: CASSPALGVVAKNIQYF

j_gene: TRBJ2-7
abundance: few
v_gene: TRBV7-2
d_gene: .
CDR3nt: TGTGCCAGCACCATCCGGGCAACGGGGGGCAGCTCCTACGAGCAGTACTTC
CDR3aa: CASTIRATGGSSYEQYF

j_gene: TRBJ2-1
abundance: .
v_gene: TRBV20-1
d_gene: .
CDR3nt: TGCAGTGCTATTGGCAGCGACAATGAGCAGTTCTTC
CDR3aa: CSAIGSDNEQFF

j_gene: TRBJ2-5
abundance: many
v_gene: TRBV20-1
d_gene: .
CDR3nt: TGCAGTGCTAGAAGGTTTGTCGGTGTCCAGTACTTC
CDR3aa: CSARRFVGVQYF

j_gene: TRBJ1-1
abundance: .
v_gene: TRBV5-1
d_gene: TRBD1
CDR3nt: TGCGCCAGCAGCTTCACAATCGGGACAGGGTTCACTGAAGCTTTCTTT
CDR3aa: CASSFTIGTGFTEAFF

j_gene: TRBJ2-1
abundance: .
v_gene: TRBV6-5
d_gene: .
CDR3nt: TGTGCCAGCAGTTACTCGATGACTTACAATGAGCAGTTCTTC
CDR3aa: CASSYSMTYNEQFF

j_gene: TRBJ2-3
abundance: many
v_gene: TRBV9
d_gene: .
CDR3nt: TGTGCCAGCAGCGTGGGGAGCACAGATACGCAGTATTTT
CDR3aa: CASSVGSTDTQYF

j_gene: TRBJ2-3
abundance: few
v_gene: TRBV3-1
d_gene: TRBD2
CDR3nt: TGTGCCAGCAGTCGGACTAGTTCTTCGCAGTATTTT
CDR3aa: CASSRTSSSQYF

j_gene: TRBJ2-4
abundance: .
v_gene: TRBV29-1
d_gene: TRBD2
CDR3nt: TGCAGCGTTGATGGCGGGGGTGGAGCCAAAAACATTCAGTACTTC
CDR3aa: CSVDGGGGAKNIQYF

j_gene: TRBJ1-5
abundance: few
v_gene: TRBV2
d_gene: .
CDR3nt: TGTGCCAGCAGCGTCCGGGAGGTCAATCAGCCCCAGCATTTT
CDR3aa: CASSVREVNQPQHF

j_gene: TRBJ2-3
abundance: .
v_gene: TRBV10-3
d_gene: .
CDR3nt: TGTGCCATCAGTACAGGGCCAGATACGCAGTATTTT
CDR3aa: CAISTGPDTQYF

j_gene: TRBJ2-7
abundance: .
v_gene: TRBV12-3/TRBV12-4
d_gene: .
CDR3nt: TGTGCCAGCAGACCAACTACAGGCTCCTACGAGCAGTACTTC
CDR3aa: CASRPTTGSYEQYF

j_gene: TRBJ2-6
abundance: .
v_gene: TRBV6-1
d_gene: TRBD1
CDR3nt: TGTGCCAGCAGATCCAGGGACAGCTCTGGGGCCAACGTCCTGACTTTC
CDR3aa: CASRSRDSSGANVLTF